Below, 22 T cell receptor beta chains from the same sample are listed, as sequenced in a study of blood T cells in healthy people across ages (dated by TCRdb to between 2015 and 2016). Libraries were made using 5' RACE. The reads were generated on an Illumina HiSeq 2500. A second PCR of about 7 to 12 cycles was run with a J-beta primer mix and a sample-barcoded 5' primer. TCRdb reran the public reads through fastp at Q25 and MiXCR, keeping productive beta chains. Each entry is one CDR3 protein sequence, shown with its most common DNA and genes. Here the sample has about a million distinct CDR3 sequences; more than 30% occur a single time. The top ten hold about an eighth of the sample. Material for sequencing was blood. The receptors were gathered from a man younger than 35 in good health.

The chain has TRBV6-1 and TRBJ1-5; D gene ambiguous. The CDR3 is 17 residues long. Germline V gives CDR1 MNHNS, CDR2 SASEGT. Trimming took off 4 bases at V and 0 bases at J, with 16 bases between the two ends. The CDR3 reads CASSGASTLYSNQPQHF. In DNA form, the CDR3 reads TGTGCCAGCAGTGGAGCAAGCACCCTTTATAGCAATCAGCCCCAGCATTTT.

V usage is TRBV2 and J usage is TRBJ1-4, with D maybe TRBD1 (5 bases). Trimming pared 8 bases from V and 7 bases from J, leaving 17 bases between. The CDR3 runs 14 residues. Looked up from germline, CDR1 is SNHLY and CDR2 is FYNNEI. The CDR3: CASQYRDGGEKLFF. The CDR3, as DNA: TGTGCCAGCCAGTACCGGGACGGGGGTGAAAAACTGTTTTTT.

There are a few counts of this clonotype. This sequence joins TRBV12-3 or TRBV12-4 and TRBJ1-2; 8 positions match TRBD1. This CDR3 comprises 17 residues. The trim removed 5 bases at V and 0 bases at J, leaving 11 bases unmatched. CDR3 nucleotide sequence: TGTGCCAGCAGTCCCCGGGACAGGAGGATATCTAACTATGGCTACACCTTC. Translation: CASSPRDRRISNYGYTF.

J is TRBJ2-2 and V is TRBV9; TRBD1 is a possible D gene (6 bases). Germline CDR1 SGDLS, CDR2 YYNGEE. The CDR3 extends over 15 amino acids. The germline V and J ends were trimmed by 7 bases and 4 bases, with 17 bases remaining between them. The CDR3 reads CASGSKGVSTGELFF. As DNA, the CDR3 is TGTGCCAGCGGTTCAAAGGGGGTGAGCACCGGGGAGCTGTTTTTT.

This clonotype showed up just a few times. The CDR3 region has the DNA TGCAGTGCCCCCATACAAGAGACCCAGTACTTC. Encoded protein: CSAPIQETQYF. The V gene is TRBV20-1, the J gene TRBJ2-5; D uncertain. Trimming removed 6 bases at V and 2 bases at J, with 7 bases between. This CDR3 spans 11 amino acids. The germline V gene encodes CDR1 DFQATT and CDR2 SNEGSKA (reference sequence).

This clonotype was counted between two and nine times. The V and J genes are TRBV2 and TRBJ2-7, with 7 bases identical to TRBD1. This CDR3 contains 15 residues. V lost 0 bases and J lost 1; bases outside the gene matches: 3. Germline values: CDR1 SNHLY, CDR2 FYNNEI. The CDR3 region is CASSEAPGQSYEQYF. CDR3 bases: TGTGCCAGCAGTGAAGCCCCGGGACAGTCCTACGAGCAGTACTTC.

This clonotype was recorded a few times. This rearrangement joins TRBV5-6 to TRBJ2-1; D is uncertain. There are 14 residues in the CDR3. Per germline, CDR1 SGHDT and CDR2 YYEEEE. The germline V and J ends were trimmed by 2 bases and 0 bases, with 6 bases remaining between them. The DNA for the CDR3 is TGTGCCAGCAGCTTTGGGATCTCCTACAATGAGCAGTTCTTC. Translation gives CASSFGISYNEQFF.

This clonotype was picked up a small number of times. CDR3 in DNA: TGTGCCAGCAGTACTAGCGGGGGGTCAGATACGCAGTATTTT. This encodes CASSTSGGSDTQYF. The J gene is TRBJ2-3, the V gene TRBV12-3 or TRBV12-4, with 12 bases lining up with TRBD2. V was clipped by 5 bases and J by 4 bases; unmatched bases: 1. The CDR3 is 14 residues long.

This clonotype is a singleton in its sample. The V call is TRBV20-1, the J call TRBJ2-5; the match to TRBD1 covers 7 bases. V gave up 3 bases and J gave up 7 bases; unmatched junction bases: 8. The length of the CDR3 is 13 residues. Germline CDR1 and CDR2: DFQATT and SNEGSKA (reference sequence). The CDR3 region is CSASITGEGTQYF. The CDR3 DNA reads TGCAGTGCTAGCATAACAGGGGAAGGGACCCAGTACTTC.

The chain couples TRBV5-1 to TRBJ2-4; 7 bases fit TRBD1. Germline V CDR1 and CDR2: SGHRS, YFSETQ. The length of the CDR3 is 14 residues. V gave up 3 bases and J gave up 8 bases; unmatched junction bases: 8. The CDR3 nucleotides are TGCGCCAGCAGCTCGACAGGGTTGTTGGACATTCAGTACTTC. This codes for CASSSTGLLDIQYF. Together with reference TRBV5-1 and TRBJ2-4, the CDR3 gives the full variable domain: KAGVTQTPRYLIKTRGQQVTLSCSPISGHRSVSWYQQTPGQGLQFLFEYFSETQRNKGNFPGRFSGRQFSNSRSEMNVSTLELGDSALYLCASSSTGLLDIQYFGAGTRLSVL.

This clonotype has a handful of counts. The chain is built from TRBV24-1 and TRBJ2-3; 12 positions agree with TRBD2. The CDR3 sequence is 16 residues long. CDR1 is KGHDR, CDR2 SFDVKD, per germline. Germline trimming cut 3 bases from V and 5 bases from J; bases unmatched to any gene: 5. CDR3: CATSDVGLAGRDTQYF. The CDR3 DNA reads as TGTGCCACCAGTGATGTGGGACTAGCGGGCCGAGATACGCAGTATTTT.

The chain uses TRBV10-3 and TRBJ1-4, with D perhaps TRBD1 (6 bases). This CDR3 comprises 16 residues. Trimming pared 5 bases from V and 4 bases from J, leaving 17 bases between. CDR1 is ENHRY, CDR2 SYGVKD, per germline. CDR3 coding DNA: TGTGCCATCAGTAGGAATCAGGGGCGCGGTAATGAAAAACTGTTTTTT. Its protein is CAISRNQGRGNEKLFF.

This clonotype has just a few counts. J is TRBJ2-3 and V is TRBV6-6, with 10 bases fitting TRBD1. CDR1 is MNHNY, CDR2 SVGAGI, per germline (reference sequence). This CDR3 region has 13 residues. J lost 4 bases, V lost 5 bases, and 0 bases had no gene match. CDR3 nucleotides: TGTGCCAGCAGTGGGACAGGGGCAGATACGCAGTATTTT. Amino acids: CASSGTGADTQYF.

This rearrangement joins TRBV12-5 to TRBJ1-2; 10 bases fit TRBD1. This CDR3 has 15 residues. The ends lost 6 bases at V and 2 bases at J; junction bases unmatched: 6. The V gene's germline CDR1 is LGHNT and CDR2 FRNRAP. CDR3 nucleotide sequence: TGTGCTAGTGGCCAGGTGGGACAGGGGAACTATGGCTACACCTTC. Amino acid sequence: CASGQVGQGNYGYTF. Full variable domain (missing parts from reference TRBV12-5 and TRBJ1-2): DARVTQTPRHKVTEMGQEVTMRCQPILGHNTVFWYRQTMMQGLELLAYFRNRAPLDDSGMPKDRFSAEMPDATLATLKIQPSEPRDSAVYFCASGQVGQGNYGYTFGSGTRLTVV.

The CDR3 DNA reads TGCGCCAGCAGCTTGAGAGAACAGGGGTTCTATGGCTACACCTTC. As protein: CASSLREQGFYGYTF. The chain couples TRBV5-1 to TRBJ1-2, with 7 bases that match TRBD1. Germline V CDR1 and CDR2: SGHRS, YFSETQ. V trimming: 1 base; J trimming: 4 bases; junction bases outside the gene matches: 7. This CDR3 region has 15 residues.

This clonotype was picked up one time. The V gene is TRBV7-2, the J gene TRBJ1-5; 7 bases line up with TRBD1. This CDR3 contains 14 residues. Germline loops: CDR1 SGHTA, CDR2 FQGNSA. The J segment lost 5 bases and the V segment lost 5 bases, leaving 6 bases of the junction unmatched. The CDR3 DNA is TGTGCCAGCAGCACACAGGGGTGGGATCAGCCCCAGCATTTT. Residues: CASSTQGWDQPQHF.

The J gene is TRBJ2-6, the V gene TRBV3-1, with D perhaps matching TRBD2 (5 bases). CDR1 is LGHDT, CDR2 YNNKEL, per germline (reference sequence). This CDR3 is built from 16 residues. Trimming removed 0 bases from V and 0 bases from J, with 6 bases in between. The CDR3 coding sequence is TGTGCCAGCAGCCAAGAGAGGGACTCTGGGGCCAACGTCCTGACTTTC. Translation: CASSQERDSGANVLTF.

V and J are TRBV3-1 and TRBJ2-3; D remains unclear. CDR3 length: 12 residues. Between the trimmed V and J ends, which lost 0 bases and 8 bases, there was a span of 6 bases. Germline CDR1 LGHDT, CDR2 YNNKEL (reference sequence). The CDR3 sequence is CASSQEVGTQYF. The CDR3 bases are TGTGCCAGCAGCCAAGAGGTGGGTACGCAGTATTTT.

The chain is built from TRBV29-1 and TRBJ2-4; D not resolved. With the DNA end fitting TRBJ2-7 better, the J assignment may be wrong. In germline, CDR1 is SQVTM, CDR2 ANQGSEA. This CDR3 has 11 residues. CDR3 region: CSVVQSYEQYF. The CDR3 DNA is TGCAGCGTTGTGCAGTCCTACGAGCAGTACTTC.

The chain is built from TRBV7-2 and TRBJ2-1, with 11 bases aligning to TRBD2. With 1 base clipped from V and 3 bases from J, the junction kept 8 bases outside the gene matches. Germline V gives CDR1 SGHTA, CDR2 FQGNSA. There are 18 residues in the CDR3. In DNA, the CDR3 is TGTGCCAGCAGCTTAGGGGGCGCACTAGCGGGGGACTACAATGAGCAGTTCTTC. Its protein is CASSLGGALAGDYNEQFF.

Remarks on this clonotype: A read error may produce the germline difference seen at one junction end. The V gene is TRBV6-6, the J gene TRBJ2-3, with 9 bases identical to TRBD1. CDR1 and CDR2 from the germline V gene are MNHNY and SVGAGI (reference sequence). CDR3 length: 17 residues. The CDR3 is CASSYSTGGGRTDTQYF. CDR3 in DNA: TGTGCCAGTAGTTACTCGACAGGGGGTGGACGCACAGATACGCAGTATTTT.

This sequence joins TRBV12-3 or TRBV12-4 and TRBJ1-6, with 9 bases fitting TRBD1. V lost 6 bases and J lost 8; bases outside the gene matches: 8. This CDR3 comprises 15 residues. CDR3 sequence: CASRSGTGFDSPLHF. The CDR3 coding sequence is TGTGCCAGCAGGTCCGGGACAGGGTTTGATTCACCCCTCCACTTT.